These 26 T cell receptor beta chains were all obtained from the same sample, sequenced in a study of cytomegalovirus exposure and HLA in healthy donors. Primers included in the PCR were 60 Vbeta and 13 Jbeta primers. TCRdb keeps only in-frame clones here, not all; method: immunoSEQ multiplex PCR. The table has around 250,000 clones, about nine tenths seen once. Sequenced sample: PBMCs. The receptors derive from a girl aged 2-10 years in good health and CMV-seronegative.

V usage is TRBV30 and J usage is TRBJ2-1; 9 bases are a match to TRBD2. Germline assignment: CDR1 GTSNPN and CDR2 SVGIG (reference sequence). The CDR3 extends over 14 amino acids. V dropped 2 bases and J dropped 8; count of bases not matched to a gene: 7. CDR3 in amino acids: CAWSPRLAVDEQFF. Written as DNA, the CDR3 is TGTGCCTGGAGTCCCCGACTAGCGGTGGATGAGCAGTTCTTC.

The chain combines TRBV27 with TRBJ1-1; 7 nucleotides line up with TRBD1. The germline gives CDR1 MNHEY, CDR2 SMNVEV (reference sequence). There are 14 residues in the CDR3. After removal of 2 bases from V and 5 bases from J, the junction contained 5 bases not matched to a gene. CDR3 sequence: CASSLGQGGTEAFF. The CDR3 nucleotides are TGTGCCAGCAGTTTAGGGCAGGGGGGTACTGAAGCTTTCTTT.

As for this clone: At one end the junction does not follow the germline gene, possibly because of a read error. The CDR3 is CASSPETGQPNTGELFF. CDR3 DNA: TGTGCTAGCAGCCCCGAGACGGGACAGCCGAACACCGGGGAGCTGTTTTTT. The chain recombines TRBV7-7 with TRBJ2-2, with 7 positions matching TRBD1. The CDR3 spans 17 residues. CDR1 SSHAT and CDR2 FNYEAQ come from the germline V gene (reference sequence).

This clone has only one observation. The J gene is TRBJ2-5, the V gene TRBV2; D remains ambiguous. This CDR3 spans 13 amino acids. V dropped 5 bases and J dropped 1 base, with 8 bases sitting between them. Germline V gene lookup returns CDR1 SNHLY and CDR2 FYNNEI. The DNA for the CDR3 is TGTGCCAGCAGTTGGCCCAGCCAAGAGACCCAGTACTTC. Protein: CASSWPSQETQYF.

The rearrangement joins TRBV5-1 to TRBJ2-2, with 11 bases lining up with TRBD2. CDR1 SGHRS and CDR2 YFSETQ come from the germline V gene. Unmatched junction bases numbered 9, after V lost 5 bases and J lost 6 bases. This CDR3 is built from 16 residues. Here the CDR3 reads CASSQLAGDRAGELFF. Here the CDR3 DNA reads TGCGCCAGCAGTCAACTAGCGGGAGATCGGGCCGGGGAGCTGTTTTTT.

The chain employs TRBV5-1 and TRBJ2-7, with D maybe TRBD2 (6 bases). Germline V CDR1 and CDR2: SGHRS, YFSETQ. Trimming took off 0 bases at V and 4 bases at J, with 20 bases between the two ends. The CDR3 consists of 17 residues. The CDR3 DNA follows: TGCGCCAGCAGCTTGGGCGGGGTCCAGGTGGGTTCTTACGAGCAGTACTTC. It specifies CASSLGGVQVGSYEQYF.

The V call is TRBV6-6, the J call TRBJ1-4, with a weak D call TRBD1 (5 bases). Germline values: CDR1 MNHNY, CDR2 SVGAGI (reference sequence). The V and J ends lost 0 bases and 3 bases respectively, with 8 bases between them. The CDR3 runs to 15 residues. CDR3 sequence reads: CASSYSAGSNEKLFF. The CDR3 DNA is TGTGCCAGCAGTTACTCTGCAGGGTCTAATGAAAAACTGTTTTTT.

This sequence joins TRBV30 and TRBJ2-5; TRBD2 agrees at 15 bases. V dropped 3 bases and J dropped 4; count of bases not matched to a gene: 9. The CDR3 has 17 amino acids. Germline CDR1 is GTSNPN and CDR2 is SVGIG (reference sequence). This CDR3 reads CAWSKGTSGGRVETQYF. CDR3 nucleotide sequence: TGTGCCTGGAGCAAGGGGACTAGCGGGGGGAGAGTAGAGACCCAGTACTTC.

The V call is TRBV19, the J call TRBJ2-7; maybe TRBD1 (5 bases). Germline V gene lookup returns CDR1 LNHDA and CDR2 SQIVND (reference sequence). V dropped 5 bases and J dropped 6 bases, with 11 bases sitting between them. CDR3 length equals 12 residues. The CDR3 DNA sequence: TGTGCCAGTAGTCCGACTGGGGCCGAGCAGTACTTC. It yields the protein CASSPTGAEQYF.

This chain uses TRBV13 with TRBJ1-5; TRBD1 is a possible D gene (5 bases). This CDR3 is built from 15 residues. With 4 bases removed from V and 4 bases from J, the gap between germline ends came to 14 bases. Germline CDR1 and CDR2: PRHDT and FYEKMQ (reference sequence). The CDR3, as DNA: TGTGCCAGCAGCTGGGGCCGTCCGGCAAATCAGCCCCAGCATTTT. Protein sequence: CASSWGRPANQPQHF.

V and J are TRBV30 and TRBJ2-7; maybe TRBD1 (6 bases). The length of the CDR3 is 14 residues. Trimming stripped 0 bases from V and 11 bases from J, with 20 bases between. The V gene's germline CDR1 is GTSNPN and CDR2 SVGIG (reference sequence). The CDR3 loop reads CAWSVLPAHRAEYF. DNA for the CDR3: TGTGCCTGGAGTGTACTCCCCGCTCACAGGGCTGAGTACTTC.

The chain joins TRBV7-3 to TRBJ2-1; maybe TRBD2 (5 bases). The CDR3 has 15 amino acids. CDR1 SGHTA and CDR2 FQGTGA come from the germline V gene. V lost 0 bases, J lost 2 bases, and 8 bases lay in between. CDR3 DNA: TGTGCCAGCAGCTTAACCAGCGGCCCCTACAATGAGCAGTTCTTC. Amino acids: CASSLTSGPYNEQFF.

This chain uses TRBV5-6 with TRBJ2-7; 11 bases line up with TRBD2. CDR3 length: 13 residues. V gave up 7 bases and J gave up 2 bases; unmatched junction bases: 2. The germline V gene encodes CDR1 SGHDT and CDR2 YYEEEE. The CDR3 reads CASGLAGTYEQYF. The CDR3 nucleotides are TGTGCCAGCGGACTAGCGGGTACCTACGAGCAGTACTTC.

The rearrangement joins TRBV10-3 to TRBJ1-1, with 9 nucleotides matching TRBD1. CDR1 and CDR2 (germline): ENHRY, SYGVKD. The CDR3 is 14 amino acids. The ends lost 7 bases at V and 5 bases at J; junction bases unmatched: 8. The CDR3 DNA reads as TGTGCCATCACTGAACAGGGGGCAGGAACTGAAGCTTTCTTT. This sequence encodes CAITEQGAGTEAFF.

The rearrangement joins TRBV7-9 to TRBJ1-2; 8 nucleotides agree with TRBD1. The CDR3 spans 14 residues. V dropped 3 bases and J dropped 4; count of bases not matched to a gene: 4. From germline, CDR1 is SEHNR and CDR2 FQNEAQ (reference sequence). The CDR3 DNA sequence: TGTGCCAGCAGCTTGGACAGGGCGGGCTATGGCTACACCTTC. This gives the protein CASSLDRAGYGYTF.

V and J are TRBV25-1 and TRBJ1-2; 7 bases are a match to TRBD1. The CDR3 has 13 amino acids. The V gene's germline CDR1 is MGHDK and CDR2 SYGVNS. J lost 4 bases, V lost 6 bases, and 5 bases had no gene match. The CDR3 DNA is TGTGCCAGCAGACCCGGGACAGCCTATGGCTACACCTTC. This gives the protein CASRPGTAYGYTF.

The chain uses TRBV7-8 and TRBJ2-7, with D maybe TRBD1 (5 bases). Trimming left V 3 bases short and J 5 bases short, with 20 bases between. This CDR3 region has 16 residues. Germline lookup yields CDR1 SGHVS and CDR2 FQNEAQ. As DNA, the CDR3 is TGTGCCAGCAGCTTGAACTCCCCGACAGCTGGGAACGAGCAGTACTTC. Its protein product is CASSLNSPTAGNEQYF.

This chain links TRBV21-1 with TRBJ2-7; the DNA was not used to check the table's D call, TRBD2. TRBV21-1 has pseudogene status. CDR3 length equals 17 residues. The DNA for the CDR3 is TGTGCCAGCAGCGAGAGGGCGAGCGGGAGCTTAGAGTACGAGCAGTACTTC. This translates into CASSERASGSLEYEQYF.

The chain joins TRBV13 to TRBJ2-3, with D possibly being TRBD2 (7 bases). Trimming shortened V by 3 bases and J by 0 bases, and 22 bases separated the two germline ends. The CDR3 sequence is 19 residues long. From germline, CDR1 is PRHDT and CDR2 FYEKMQ (reference sequence). The DNA of the CDR3 is TGTGCCAGCAGCTTTCAAACCGGGGGGCCATTCATGAGCACAGATACGCAGTATTTT. It codes for CASSFQTGGPFMSTDTQYF.

V is TRBV6-4 and J is TRBJ2-3; weak D call: TRBD1 (6 bases). Trimming left V 6 bases short and J 3 bases short, with 10 bases between. In germline, CDR1 is MRHNA, CDR2 SNTAGT. The CDR3 contains 13 residues. Here the CDR3 reads CASRTTGTDTQYF. Written as DNA, the CDR3 is TGTGCCAGCAGGACTACAGGGACAGATACGCAGTATTTT.

This clone was picked up one time. The chain is built from TRBV2 and TRBJ2-7; tentatively, D is TRBD2 (6 bases). V shed 4 bases and J shed 3 bases, with 13 bases lying between them. This CDR3 contains 14 residues. In germline, CDR1 is SNHLY, CDR2 FYNNEI. CDR3 coding DNA: TGTGCCAGCAGTGGAATAGGAGGGGACTACGAGCAGTACTTC. Translation: CASSGIGGDYEQYF.

The V gene is TRBV6-1, the J gene TRBJ1-5, with D possibly being TRBD1 (6 bases). Germline V gene data show CDR1 as MNHNS and CDR2 as SASEGT. The CDR3 length is 15 residues. Trimming left V 6 bases short and J 7 bases short, with 19 bases between. CDR3 sequence (DNA): TGTGCCAGCAGCCACCCCTCAGGGGAAGGACAGCCCCAGCATTTT. Its protein is CASSHPSGEGQPQHF.

Here the CDR3 DNA reads TGCGCCAGCAGTGAGGCGGGGATACCAGATACGCAGTATTTT. This codes for CASSEAGIPDTQYF. This sequence joins TRBV10-2 and TRBJ2-3; D is perhaps TRBD2 (6 bases). Germline V gene sequence: CDR1 WSHSY, CDR2 SAAADI. The length of the CDR3 is 14 residues. V lost 2 bases and J lost 4, with 10 bases in between.

V is TRBV5-1 and J is TRBJ2-2, with D perhaps matching TRBD2 (6 bases). There are 15 residues in the CDR3. Trimming pared 0 bases from V and 1 base from J, leaving 7 bases between. Germline V gene data show CDR1 as SGHRS and CDR2 as YFSETQ. The CDR3 DNA sequence: TGCGCCAGCAGCTTGGGAGCGGGGAACACCGGGGAGCTGTTTTTT. Protein sequence: CASSLGAGNTGELFF.

The DNA for the CDR3 is TGTGCCAGCAGTGATGAGAGTTACGAGCAGTACTTC. It specifies CASSDESYEQYF. The chain couples TRBV6-1 to TRBJ2-7; D not resolved. The CDR3 is made up of 12 amino acids. V dropped 3 bases and J dropped 4 bases, with 7 bases sitting between them. From germline, CDR1 is MNHNS and CDR2 SASEGT.

The chain carries TRBV5-1 and TRBJ2-1, with 9 bases aligning to TRBD2. The ends lost 4 bases at V and 5 bases at J; junction bases unmatched: 7. This CDR3 is built from 15 residues. The germline CDR1 and CDR2 sequences are SGHRS and YFSETQ. CDR3: CASSPDRGGDNEQFF. DNA for the CDR3: TGCGCCAGCAGCCCCGACCGCGGGGGGGACAATGAGCAGTTCTTC.